A selection of T cell receptor beta chains follows, all from one sample in a study of prognosis after radiotherapy for stage I lung cancer. MiXCR, applied by TCRdb to the multiplex PCR reads, yields one record per CDR3 protein. The data contain about 59,000 distinct CDR3 sequences, more than 20% of them singletons. The sample here was PBMCs, taken before or after stereotactic body radiation therapy (not recorded which). These receptors were taken from a donor aged 50 or older with non-small cell lung cancer. The CDR3 runs from the conserved cysteine through the conserved F or W. A D gene is named only where the DNA matches it firmly. Clone sizes are given selectively: once, few, many, or a class where the clone is expanded.

CDR3 DNA,CDR3 protein,clone size,D gene,V gene,J gene
TGTGCCAGCAGTGAACGGGTTGGGGGACACTATGGCTACACCTTC,CASSERVGGHYGYTF,many,-,TRBV6-1,TRBJ1-2
TGTGCCATCAGACTTGACGGTAATCAGCACCAGCATTTT,CAIRLDGNQHQHF,-,-,TRBV10-3,TRBJ1-5
TGTGCCAGCAGTTTAGAGTACTACAAGGAGCAGTTCTTC,CASSLEYYKEQFF,-,-,TRBV11-3,TRBJ2-1
TGTGCCAGCATGGGGCGACAGGGCTCCTACGAGCAGTACTTC,CASMGRQGSYEQYF,many,TRBD1,TRBV2,TRBJ2-7
TGCGCCAGCAGCTTGGGAGGACTAGTAGACGAGCAGTACTTC,CASSLGGLVDEQYF,many,TRBD2,TRBV5-1,TRBJ2-7
TGCAGCGTTGTGGATACGGAATATGGCTACACCTTC,CSVVDTEYGYTF,many,-,TRBV29-1,TRBJ1-2
TGTGCCAGCAGTTCTAGTTGGTGGGGCTCAGTCCAGCCCCAGCATTTT,CASSSSWWGSVQPQHF,-,-,TRBV6-5,TRBJ1-5
TGCAGTGCTAGCTCCGGGGGGGGCGGGGCCGGGGAGCTGTTTTTT,CSASSGGGGAGELFF,few,TRBD2,TRBV20-1,TRBJ2-2
TGCAGTGCTAGAGATTTCTCCCAAGAAAAACTGTTTTTT,CSARDFSQEKLFF,many,-,TRBV20-1,TRBJ1-4
TGCGCCAGCAGCTTGGGGGCGGCAACTAACTATTGCTACACCTTC,CASSLGAATNYCYTF,-,-,TRBV5-1,TRBJ1-2
TGTGCCAGCAGTCCACTCCCTAGGGGCGCCTATAATTCACACCTCCACTTT,CASSPLPRGAYNSHLHF,-,-,TRBV6-1,TRBJ1-6
TGTGCCAGCAGCTTGTTGGGGGGGGAGACTGCTAACTATGGCTACACCTTC,CASSLLGGETANYGYTF,-,-,TRBV5-6,TRBJ1-2
TGCGCCAGCAGCTTGAGCCCAGCGGGGGGGCCGTACCAAGAGACCCAGTACTTC,CASSLSPAGGPYQETQYF,many,TRBD2,TRBV5-1,TRBJ2-5
TGTGCCAGCAGCGTAGATAGGGGATCTGGAAACACCATATATTTT,CASSVDRGSGNTIYF,many,-,TRBV9,TRBJ1-3
TGTGCCAGCAGCCCTACGCTGCATGAAAAACTGTTTTTT,CASSPTLHEKLFF,many,-,TRBV3-1,TRBJ1-4
TGCAGCGTTACGGACAGTTCCTACAATGAGCAGTTCTTC,CSVTDSSYNEQFF,many,-,TRBV29-1,TRBJ2-1
TGTGCCAGCAGCCAAAATACAGGGGGCAATGGCTACACCTTC,CASSQNTGGNGYTF,many,TRBD1,TRBV3-1,TRBJ1-2
TGCAGTGCTAGAGATAGGGACAAATCGTGGGAGGATGGCTACACCTTC,CSARDRDKSWEDGYTF,many,-,TRBV20-1,TRBJ1-2
TGTGCCAGCAGCCAACCTACCCGCACCGGGACAGGGGTGGAAAAACTGTTTTTT,CASSQPTRTGTGVEKLFF,many,TRBD1,TRBV3-1,TRBJ1-4
TGTGCCAGCAGTTACGGGGCAGACAGTGGGACGGACTATGTCTACACCTTC,CASSYGADSGTDYVYTF,-,-,TRBV6-9,TRBJ1-2
TGTGCCAGCAGTTACCCTGCGACAGGGTTTGGAAACACCTTC,CASSYPATGFGNTF,-,TRBD1,TRBV6-9,TRBJ1-2
TGCAGTGCCCTCGAGGACAGTTCCGAAAAACTGTTTTTT,CSALEDSSEKLFF,many,-,TRBV20-1,TRBJ1-4
TGTGCCAGCAGCTTAATAGGGTCGGGACAGGGGGGAGAGACCCAGTACTTC,CASSLIGSGQGGETQYF,many,TRBD1,TRBV11-2,TRBJ2-5
TGTGCCAGCAGCGCCCGGGACCCTAATCCACCCCTCCACTTT,CASSARDPNPPLHF,-,-,TRBV6-1,TRBJ1-6
TGTGCCAGTAGGGGAGCCTACGAGCAGTGCTTC,CASRGAYEQCF,-,-,TRBV28,TRBJ2-7
TGTGCCAGCAGTGCTCCGGGACAGCAAGAGACCCAGTACTTC,CASSAPGQQETQYF,many,TRBD1,TRBV2,TRBJ2-5
TGTGCCGGTAGCCACAGGACAACCACTATGGGCTACACCTTC,CAGSHRTTTMGYTF,many,-,TRBV19,TRBJ1-2
TGTGCCAGCAGTCCCAGCGGGGGGGCCCGCGAGACCCAGTACTTC,CASSPSGGARETQYF,many,TRBD2,TRBV28,TRBJ2-5
TGTGCCAGCAGCGCAGGGTATAGTGCGAACACTGAAGCTTTCTTT,CASSAGYSANTEAFF,many,-,TRBV13,TRBJ1-1
TGCAGTGCTAGGCCCGGTATCCGGGAGAAGAACACCGGGGAGCTGTTTTTT,CSARPGIREKNTGELFF,-,-,TRBV20-1,TRBJ2-2
TGTGCCAGCGCCCCCGGGGCGCCCGCGGAGACCCAGTACTTC,CASAPGAPAETQYF,many,-,TRBV6-1,TRBJ2-5
TGTGCCAGCATTCGGGGGGAAAGCGGGGCCTACGAGCAGTACTTC,CASIRGESGAYEQYF,-,TRBD2,TRBV12-3/TRBV12-4,TRBJ2-7
TGCAGTGCTGGGGACAACCAAGAGACCCAGTACTTC,CSAGDNQETQYF,-,-,TRBV20-1,TRBJ2-5
TGTGCCAGTAGTAGCTTCAGCTCTGGAAACACCATATATTTT,CASSSFSSGNTIYF,many,-,TRBV19,TRBJ1-3
TGTGCCAGCAGTGAAGAATCGTCCACATCGTCAGATACGCAGTATTTT,CASSEESSTSSDTQYF,many,-,TRBV2,TRBJ2-3
TGTGCCAGCAGTACCAGGGCGATGGAAGACGAGCAGTACTTC,CASSTRAMEDEQYF,many,-,TRBV28,TRBJ2-7
TGTGCCTGGAGTGTGAGGGGAAGCGGGGGCTACAATGAGCAGTTCTTC,CAWSVRGSGGYNEQFF,few,TRBD2,TRBV30,TRBJ2-1
TGCAGTGCTGGGACAGGGGGCGGTTCACCCCTCCACTTT,CSAGTGGGSPLHF,many,TRBD1,TRBV20-1,TRBJ1-6
TGTGCCAGCATCCGTTTAGGGGACTATGGCTACACCTTC,CASIRLGDYGYTF,many,-,TRBV7-9,TRBJ1-2
TGCGCCAGCGGCGACAGGACCAACTATGGCTACACCTTC,CASGDRTNYGYTF,many,-,TRBV5-1,TRBJ1-2
TGTGCCAGCAGATACAGGGGGGCCCAAGAGACCCAGTACTTC,CASRYRGAQETQYF,many,TRBD1,TRBV6-5,TRBJ2-5
TGTGCCAGCAGTTCGCTAGAGGAGGCCACCGGGGAGCTGTTTTTT,CASSSLEEATGELFF,few,-,TRBV6-5,TRBJ2-2
TGTGCCAGTATAATTACAGGGGTTGGGGCCAACGTCCTGACTTTC,CASIITGVGANVLTF,-,TRBD1,TRBV6-1,TRBJ2-6
TGTGACAGCAGTTTTCCCCTGACTAGAGGGGTGCTCAACTCCTACGAGCAGTACTTC,CDSSFPLTRGVLNSYEQYF,-,-,TRBV28,TRBJ2-7
TGTGCCAGCAGCGGACAGGGGGCATCGGAGACCCAGTACTTC,CASSGQGASETQYF,many,TRBD1,TRBV28,TRBJ2-5
TGTGCCACCCCGAGGACAAGGAACACCGGGGAGCTGTTTTTT,CATPRTRNTGELFF,many,-,TRBV7-9,TRBJ2-2
TGTGCCAGCAGTCTAGGATGGAGGGGTTCACCCCTCCAATTT,CASSLGWRGSPLQF,-,-,TRBV12-3/TRBV12-4,TRBJ1-6
TGCAGTGCGTGGCACAGCTACGAGCAGTACTTC,CSAWHSYEQYF,-,-,TRBV20-1,TRBJ2-7